The 26 T cell receptor beta chains listed next were all sequenced from one sample in a study of cytomegalovirus exposure and HLA in healthy donors. The PCR made use of 60 Vbeta and 13 Jbeta primers. Some clones are missing from TCRdb's copy, which holds only in-frame ones; the method was immunoSEQ multiplex PCR. The sample lists roughly 120,000 clones; 70% to 75% were seen once. Sample: PBMCs. The receptors originated from a woman aged 18-35 years in good health and CMV-seronegative.

The chain recombines TRBV19 with TRBJ2-2; D unclear. The CDR3 totals 13 residues. Trimming removed 3 bases from V and 4 bases from J, with 6 bases in between. Germline V CDR1 and CDR2: LNHDA, SQIVND (reference sequence). The CDR3 spells CASSIQRTGELFF. CDR3 coding DNA: TGTGCCAGTAGTATCCAGCGCACCGGGGAGCTGTTTTTT. The variable domain in full, with the rest retrieved from reference TRBV19 and TRBJ2-2, is DGGITQSPKYLFRKEGQNVTLSCEQNLNHDAMYWYRQDPGQGLRLIYYSQIVNDFQKGDIAEGYSVSREKKESFPLTVTSAQKNPTAFYLCASSIQRTGELFFGEGSRLTVL.

The genes are TRBV9 and TRBJ2-1; D gene ambiguous. Germline loops: CDR1 SGDLS, CDR2 YYNGEE. Deletions cut 1 base from V and 8 bases from J, with 10 bases between. This CDR3 is built from 13 residues. DNA for the CDR3: TGTGCCAGCAGCGTACTCAGCGTGGATGAGCAGTTCTTC. Its translation is CASSVLSVDEQFF.

This sequence joins TRBV6-5 and TRBJ1-5; a possible D gene is TRBD1 (5 bases). The V gene's germline CDR1 is MNHEY and CDR2 SVGAGI. Trimming removed 6 bases from V and 2 bases from J, with 8 bases in between. This CDR3 comprises 13 residues. Here the CDR3 DNA reads TGTGCCAGCAGGGGGCAGCGCAATCAGCCCCAGCATTTT. This sequence encodes CASRGQRNQPQHF.

The table lists this clone with a few counts. The rearrangement joins TRBV7-9 to TRBJ1-3; TRBD1 aligns across 10 bases. This CDR3 contains 15 residues. Germline CDR1 and CDR2: SEHNR and FQNEAQ (reference sequence). The V gene end was trimmed by 8 bases and the J gene end by 4 bases; junction bases not matched to a gene: 8. CDR3 protein: CASADRGPRGNTIYF. The CDR3 DNA reads TGTGCCAGCGCTGACAGGGGGCCGAGAGGAAACACCATATATTTT. Drawing the rest from reference TRBV7-9 and TRBJ1-3, the complete variable domain is DTGVSQNPRHKITKRGQNVTFRCDPISEHNRLYWYRQTLGQGPEFLTYFQNEAQLEKSRLLSDRFSAERPKGSFSTLEIQRTEQGDSAMYLCASADRGPRGNTIYFGEGSWLTVV.

In this sample, this clone turned up once. This chain uses TRBV9 with TRBJ1-4, with D perhaps matching TRBD1 (5 bases). V dropped 3 bases and J dropped 0 bases, with 6 bases sitting between them. This CDR3 has 14 residues. Germline V gene lookup returns CDR1 SGDLS and CDR2 YYNGEE. The CDR3 sequence is CASSATATNEKLFF. CDR3 DNA: TGTGCCAGCAGCGCGACAGCAACTAATGAAAAACTGTTTTTT.

This chain links TRBV5-4 with TRBJ1-4; 7 positions agree with TRBD1. Germline-derived CDR1 and CDR2 are SGHNT and YYREEE (reference sequence). Losses at the gene ends were 3 bases for V and 4 bases for J; bases not matched to a gene: 9. This CDR3 region has 16 residues. The CDR3 DNA sequence: TGTGCCAGCAGCTCAGGGACAGCCTTTAGTAATGAAAAACTGTTTTTT. As protein: CASSSGTAFSNEKLFF.

The chain carries TRBV5-6 and TRBJ2-7; 8 bases are shared with TRBD1. This CDR3 is built from 13 residues. Germline V gene sequence: CDR1 SGHDT, CDR2 YYEEEE. The V gene end was trimmed by 6 bases and the J gene end by 5 bases; junction bases not matched to a gene: 7. The CDR3 DNA is TGTGCCAGCACCCCGACAGGGGATAACGAGCAGTACTTC. This encodes CASTPTGDNEQYF.

The V call is TRBV7-2, the J call TRBJ2-3; 9 bases fit TRBD2. Losses at the gene ends were 0 bases for V and 0 bases for J; bases not matched to a gene: 1. The CDR3 loop spans 16 amino acids. Germline V lookup: CDR1 SGHTA, CDR2 FQGNSA. The CDR3 region is CASSLASGGSTDTQYF. DNA for the CDR3: TGTGCCAGCAGCTTAGCTAGCGGGGGTAGCACAGATACGCAGTATTTT.

The V and J genes are TRBV28 and TRBJ2-5, with TRBD1 identical over 10 bases. The CDR3 sequence is 15 residues long. Germline V gives CDR1 MDHEN, CDR2 SYDVKM. The ends lost 8 bases at V and 5 bases at J; junction bases unmatched: 11. The CDR3 DNA follows: TGTGCCAGCCAACTCGACAGGGGGCGCTGGGAGACCCAGTACTTC. This translates into CASQLDRGRWETQYF.

The chain uses TRBV6-6 and TRBJ1-1; D uncertain. The CDR3 runs 12 residues. Per the germline V gene, CDR1 is MNHNY and CDR2 is SVGAGI (reference sequence). Trimming stripped 7 bases from V and 4 bases from J, with 10 bases between. The CDR3 sequence is CASTSISTEAFF. The DNA of the CDR3 is TGTGCCAGCACCTCCATCAGCACTGAAGCTTTCTTT.

The V and J genes are TRBV5-6 and TRBJ1-5; D is unresolved. The CDR3 contains 14 residues. The germline gives CDR1 SGHDT, CDR2 YYEEEE. V lost 0 bases and J lost 4, with 8 bases in between. CDR3 nucleotides: TGTGCCAGCAGCTTGGGGCAGATAAATCAGCCCCAGCATTTT. Protein sequence: CASSLGQINQPQHF.

This rearrangement joins TRBV5-1 to TRBJ2-7; no clear D. Germline V gives CDR1 SGHRS, CDR2 YFSETQ. Between the trimmed V and J ends, which lost 2 bases and 0 bases, there was a span of 6 bases. CDR3 size: 13 residues. The CDR3 DNA follows: TGCGCCAGCAGCTTAAGGAGCTCCTACGAGCAGTACTTC. It codes for CASSLRSSYEQYF.

This clone was found once. The chain is built from TRBV5-1 and TRBJ2-7; 7 bases map to TRBD1. This CDR3 has 14 amino acids. Germline CDR1 reads SGHRS; CDR2 reads YFSETQ. Trimming removed 6 bases from V and 5 bases from J; junction bases left unmatched: 11. DNA of the CDR3: TGCGCCAGCAAGGGGAGAACAGGGGACCACGAGCAGTACTTC. Its translation: CASKGRTGDHEQYF.

CDR3 in DNA: TGTGCCAGCAGCGGGGGGCTTGCGCTGTCCTACGAGCAGTACTTC. Its protein is CASSGGLALSYEQYF. The V and J genes are TRBV9 and TRBJ2-7; TRBD1 might be the D (6 bases). Per germline, CDR1 SGDLS and CDR2 YYNGEE. With 3 bases removed from V and 1 base from J, the gap between germline ends came to 14 bases. The CDR3 covers 15 residues.

The rearrangement joins TRBV6-6 to TRBJ2-2; TRBD2 is a possible D gene (5 bases). In germline, CDR1 is MNHNY, CDR2 SVGAGI (reference sequence). This CDR3 has 12 amino acids. V lost 5 bases and J 6 bases, leaving 7 bases between the germline ends. The CDR3 region is CASSRGPGELFF. The CDR3 bases are TGTGCCAGCAGTAGAGGGCCCGGGGAGCTGTTTTTT.

The chain is built from TRBV5-1 and TRBJ2-6, with TRBD1 identical over 7 bases. Germline V gene sequence: CDR1 SGHRS, CDR2 YFSETQ. V lost 1 base, J lost 3 bases, and 4 bases stayed unmatched. The CDR3 has 16 amino acids. The CDR3 bases are TGCGCCAGCAGCTTGAATACAGGGGTTGGGGCCAACGTCCTGACTTTC. Translating gives CASSLNTGVGANVLTF. Full variable domain (outside the CDR3, taken from reference TRBV5-1 and TRBJ2-6): KAGVTQTPRYLIKTRGQQVTLSCSPISGHRSVSWYQQTPGQGLQFLFEYFSETQRNKGNFPGRFSGRQFSNSRSEMNVSTLELGDSALYLCASSLNTGVGANVLTFGAGSRLTVL.

V and J are TRBV6-5 and TRBJ2-2; D remains unclear. The CDR3 loop spans 12 amino acids. CDR1 is MNHEY and CDR2 is SVGAGI in the germline V gene. Trimming cost V 4 bases and J 7 bases, with 7 bases left between them. The CDR3 spells CASSSLYGELFF. The CDR3 nucleotides are TGTGCCAGCAGTTCACTATACGGGGAGCTGTTTTTT.

This chain connects TRBV5-6 to TRBJ2-7; unclear D gene. The V end was cut by 3 bases, the J end by 4 bases, with 11 bases between. The CDR3 spans 13 residues. The V gene's germline CDR1 is SGHDT and CDR2 YYEEEE. The CDR3 DNA sequence: TGTGCCAGCAGCTCACCAATTCGGTACGAGCAGTACTTC. It specifies CASSSPIRYEQYF.

The chain combines TRBV11-2 with TRBJ1-1; a weak D match, TRBD1 (6 bases). Germline V CDR1 and CDR2: SGHAT, FQNNGV. This CDR3 spans 15 amino acids. V was shortened by 1 base and J by 2 bases, with 11 bases between the two germline ends. The CDR3 nucleotides are TGTGCCAGCAGCTTAGTCCACAGGGTTAACACTGAAGCTTTCTTT. As protein: CASSLVHRVNTEAFF.

The V call is TRBV5-8, the J call TRBJ1-1, with D hard to call. V was trimmed by 6 bases and J by 3 bases, leaving 6 bases between them. The CDR3 runs 11 residues. Germline V CDR1 and CDR2: SGHTS, YDEGEE. The CDR3 nucleotides read TGTGCCAGCACCCTCGACACTGAAGCTTTCTTT. As protein: CASTLDTEAFF. Using reference TRBV5-8 and TRBJ1-1 for the parts outside the CDR3, the full variable domain is EAGVTQSPTHLIKTRGQQATLRCSPISGHTSVYWYQQALGLGLQFLLWYDEGEERNRGNFPPRFSGRQFPNYSSELNVNALELEDSALYLCASTLDTEAFFGQGTRLTVV.

V usage is TRBV5-1 and J usage is TRBJ2-3, with 7 bases that match TRBD2. Trimming cost V 5 bases and J 1 base; bases outside gene matches: 7. Germline CDR1 and CDR2: SGHRS and YFSETQ. This CDR3 is built from 15 residues. The CDR3 loop is CASRERGHGTDTQYF. The CDR3 nucleotides read TGCGCCAGCAGGGAGCGGGGCCATGGCACAGATACGCAGTATTTT.

The rearrangement links TRBV30 to TRBJ2-7; TRBD1 matches at 11 bases. CDR1 is GTSNPN and CDR2 is SVGIG in the germline V gene (reference sequence). The CDR3 covers 13 residues. CDR3 region: CVITGTGGYEQYF. The CDR3 DNA follows: TGTGTCATAACCGGGACAGGGGGATACGAGCAGTACTTC.

The V gene is TRBV19, the J gene TRBJ1-4; possible D gene TRBD1, 6 bases. The CDR3 spans 16 residues. V was cut by 5 bases and J by 3 bases, with 16 bases left in between. The germline V gene encodes CDR1 LNHDA and CDR2 SQIVND (reference sequence). This chain's CDR3 is CASSGTGWRANEKLFF. The CDR3 bases are TGTGCCAGTAGTGGCACAGGGTGGAGAGCTAATGAAAAACTGTTTTTT. Drawing the rest from reference TRBV19 and TRBJ1-4, the complete variable domain is DGGITQSPKYLFRKEGQNVTLSCEQNLNHDAMYWYRQDPGQGLRLIYYSQIVNDFQKGDIAEGYSVSREKKESFPLTVTSAQKNPTAFYLCASSGTGWRANEKLFFGSGTQLSVL.

This clone appeared a few times. The gene calls are TRBV13 and TRBJ1-2; a possible D gene is TRBD1 (5 bases). This CDR3 spans 15 amino acids. Trimming pared 8 bases from V and 8 bases from J, leaving 24 bases between. CDR1 PRHDT and CDR2 FYEKMQ come from the germline V gene (reference sequence). Written as DNA, the CDR3 is TGTGCCAGCGCCCCAGGGTTGAGCGGAGGGGTCGGCTACACCTTC. It codes for CASAPGLSGGVGYTF.

This clone was counted a few times. The V gene is TRBV4-1, the J gene TRBJ2-3; D possibly corresponds to TRBD1 (5 bases). The CDR3 covers 12 residues. V lost 0 bases, J lost 10 bases, and 8 bases lay in between. Germline CDR1 and CDR2: MGHRA and YSYEKL. This chain's CDR3 is CASSQDRVAQYF. The CDR3 coding sequence is TGCGCCAGCAGCCAAGACAGGGTGGCGCAGTATTTT.

The rearrangement joins TRBV28 to TRBJ1-5; D gene uncertain. V was clipped by 2 bases and J by 6 bases, with 17 bases between them. Germline CDR1 reads MDHEN; CDR2 reads SYDVKM. This CDR3 comprises 16 residues. CDR3: CASSLLPIAVPQPQHF. DNA of the CDR3: TGTGCCAGCAGTTTACTCCCTATAGCAGTCCCTCAGCCCCAGCATTTT.